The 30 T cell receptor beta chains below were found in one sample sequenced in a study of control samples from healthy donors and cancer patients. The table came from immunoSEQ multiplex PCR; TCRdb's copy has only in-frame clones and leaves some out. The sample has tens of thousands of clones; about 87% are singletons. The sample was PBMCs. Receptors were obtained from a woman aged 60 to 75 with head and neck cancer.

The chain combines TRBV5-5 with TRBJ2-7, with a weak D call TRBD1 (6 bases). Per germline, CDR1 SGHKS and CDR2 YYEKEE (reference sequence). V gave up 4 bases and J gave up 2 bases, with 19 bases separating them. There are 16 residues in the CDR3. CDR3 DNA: TGTGCCAGCAGCCTAGGACAGTCAGGGGCGACCTACGAGCAGTACTTC. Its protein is CASSLGQSGATYEQYF.

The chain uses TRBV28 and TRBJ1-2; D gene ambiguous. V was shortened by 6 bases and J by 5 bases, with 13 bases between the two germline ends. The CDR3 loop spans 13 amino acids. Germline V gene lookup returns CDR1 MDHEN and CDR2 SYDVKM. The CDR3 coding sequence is TGTGCCAGCAGAAGGTCTCTAGAGTATGGCTACACCTTC. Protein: CASRRSLEYGYTF.

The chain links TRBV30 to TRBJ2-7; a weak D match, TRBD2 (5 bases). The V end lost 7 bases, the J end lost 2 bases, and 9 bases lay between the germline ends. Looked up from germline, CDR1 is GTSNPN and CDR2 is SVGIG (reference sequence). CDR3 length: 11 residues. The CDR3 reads CALAGAYEQYF. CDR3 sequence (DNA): TGTGCCTTGGCGGGTGCCTACGAGCAGTACTTC.

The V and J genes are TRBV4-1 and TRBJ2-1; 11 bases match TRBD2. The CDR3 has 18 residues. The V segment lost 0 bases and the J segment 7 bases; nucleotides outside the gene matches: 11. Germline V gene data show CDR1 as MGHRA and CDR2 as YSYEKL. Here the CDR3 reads CASSQDVGSGRATNEQFF. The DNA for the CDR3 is TGCGCCAGCAGCCAAGACGTCGGTAGCGGGAGGGCAACGAATGAGCAGTTCTTC.

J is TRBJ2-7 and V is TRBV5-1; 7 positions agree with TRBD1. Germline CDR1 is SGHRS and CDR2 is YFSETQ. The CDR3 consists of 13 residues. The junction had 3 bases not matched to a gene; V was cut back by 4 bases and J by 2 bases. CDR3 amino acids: CASSTGQTYEQYF. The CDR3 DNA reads TGCGCCAGCAGCACGGGACAGACCTACGAGCAGTACTTC.

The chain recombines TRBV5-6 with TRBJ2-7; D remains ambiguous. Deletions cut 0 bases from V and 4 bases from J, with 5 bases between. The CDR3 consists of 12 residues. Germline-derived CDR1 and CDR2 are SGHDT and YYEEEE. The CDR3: CASSLATYEQYF. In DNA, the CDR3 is TGTGCCAGCAGCTTGGCGACTTACGAGCAGTACTTC. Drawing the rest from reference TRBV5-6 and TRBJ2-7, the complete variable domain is DAGVTQSPTHLIKTRGQQVTLRCSPKSGHDTVSWYQQALGQGPQFIFQYYEEEERQRGNFPDRFSGHQFPNYSSELNVNALLLGDSALYLCASSLATYEQYFGPGTRLTVT.

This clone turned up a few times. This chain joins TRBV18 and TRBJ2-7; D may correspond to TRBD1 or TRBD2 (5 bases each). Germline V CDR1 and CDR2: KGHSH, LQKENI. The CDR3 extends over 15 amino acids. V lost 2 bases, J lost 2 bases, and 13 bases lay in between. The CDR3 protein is CASSPGGRKTYEQYF. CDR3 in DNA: TGTGCCAGCTCACCAGGGGGAAGGAAGACCTACGAGCAGTACTTC.

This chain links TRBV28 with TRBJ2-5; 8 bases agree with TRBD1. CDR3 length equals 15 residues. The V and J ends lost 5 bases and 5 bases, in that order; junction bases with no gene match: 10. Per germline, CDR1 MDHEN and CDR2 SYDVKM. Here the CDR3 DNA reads TGTGCCAGCAGTCCTAATCAGGGGGCGCGGGAGACCCAGTACTTC. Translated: CASSPNQGARETQYF.

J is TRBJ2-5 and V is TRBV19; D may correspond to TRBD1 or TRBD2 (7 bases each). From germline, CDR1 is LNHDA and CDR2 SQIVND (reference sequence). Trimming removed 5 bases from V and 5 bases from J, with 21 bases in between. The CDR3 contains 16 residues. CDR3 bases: TGTGCCAGTAGTCCCCAGGGGGGGAGTTTCCCCGAGACCCAGTACTTC. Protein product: CASSPQGGSFPETQYF.

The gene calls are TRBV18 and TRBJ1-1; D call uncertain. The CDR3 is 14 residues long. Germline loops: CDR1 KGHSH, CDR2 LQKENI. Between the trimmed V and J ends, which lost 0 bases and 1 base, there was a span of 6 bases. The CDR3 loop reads CASSPPEGNTEAFF. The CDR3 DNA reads TGTGCCAGCTCACCACCCGAGGGGAACACTGAAGCTTTCTTT.

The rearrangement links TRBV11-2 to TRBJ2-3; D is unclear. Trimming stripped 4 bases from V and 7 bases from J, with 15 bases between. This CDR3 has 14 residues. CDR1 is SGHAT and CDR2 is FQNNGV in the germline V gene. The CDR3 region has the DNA TGTGCCAGCAGCTCAGCCGGCTCCACCTATACGCAGTATTTT. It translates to CASSSAGSTYTQYF.

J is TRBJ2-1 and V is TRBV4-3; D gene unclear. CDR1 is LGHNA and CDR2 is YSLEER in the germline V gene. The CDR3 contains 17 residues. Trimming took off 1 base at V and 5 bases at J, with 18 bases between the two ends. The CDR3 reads CASSQGLKSLTNNEQFF. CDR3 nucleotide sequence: TGCGCCAGCAGCCAAGGGCTTAAGTCACTAACCAACAATGAGCAGTTCTTC.

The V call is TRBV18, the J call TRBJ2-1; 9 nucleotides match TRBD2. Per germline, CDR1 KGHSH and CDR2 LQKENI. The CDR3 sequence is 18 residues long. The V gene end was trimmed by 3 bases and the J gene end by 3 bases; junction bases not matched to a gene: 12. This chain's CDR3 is CASSPSRLTSGFYNEQFF. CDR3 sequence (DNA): TGTGCCAGCTCACCTTCTCGGTTGACTAGCGGCTTCTACAATGAGCAGTTCTTC.

The CDR3 protein is CANGQGCRFF. The DNA for the CDR3 is TGTGCCAACGGACAGGGGTGTAGGTTCTTC. V and J are TRBV5-3 and TRBJ2-1; 9 positions match TRBD1. TRBV5-3 is given ORF status, its function remaining uncertain. This CDR3 is 10 amino acids long. With 9 bases clipped from V and 15 bases from J, the junction kept 7 bases outside the gene matches.

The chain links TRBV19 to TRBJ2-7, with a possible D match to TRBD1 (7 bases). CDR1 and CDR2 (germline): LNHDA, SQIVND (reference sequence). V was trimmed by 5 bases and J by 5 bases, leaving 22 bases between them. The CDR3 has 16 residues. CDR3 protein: CASSPEGQLRGNEQYF. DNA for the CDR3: TGTGCCAGTAGTCCGGAGGGACAGCTAAGGGGAAACGAGCAGTACTTC. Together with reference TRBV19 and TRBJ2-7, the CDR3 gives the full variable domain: DGGITQSPKYLFRKEGQNVTLSCEQNLNHDAMYWYRQDPGQGLRLIYYSQIVNDFQKGDIAEGYSVSREKKESFPLTVTSAQKNPTAFYLCASSPEGQLRGNEQYFGPGTRLTVT.

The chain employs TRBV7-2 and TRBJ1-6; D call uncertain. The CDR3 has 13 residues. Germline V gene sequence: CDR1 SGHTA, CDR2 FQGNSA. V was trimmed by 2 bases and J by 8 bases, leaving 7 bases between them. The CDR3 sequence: CASSLSGDSPLHF. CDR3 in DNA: TGTGCCAGCAGCTTATCGGGCGATTCACCCCTCCACTTT.

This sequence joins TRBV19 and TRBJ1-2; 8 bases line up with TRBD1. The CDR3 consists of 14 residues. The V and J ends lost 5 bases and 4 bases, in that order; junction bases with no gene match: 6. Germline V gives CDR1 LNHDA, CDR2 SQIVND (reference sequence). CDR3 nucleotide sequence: TGTGCCAGTAGTTTCGGACAGGGAATCTATGGCTACACCTTC. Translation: CASSFGQGIYGYTF.

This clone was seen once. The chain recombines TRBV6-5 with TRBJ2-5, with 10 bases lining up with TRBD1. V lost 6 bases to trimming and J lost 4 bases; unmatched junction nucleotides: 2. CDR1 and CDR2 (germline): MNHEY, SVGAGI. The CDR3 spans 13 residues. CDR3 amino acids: CASSWTGGETQYF. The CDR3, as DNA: TGTGCCAGCAGCTGGACAGGGGGAGAGACCCAGTACTTC.

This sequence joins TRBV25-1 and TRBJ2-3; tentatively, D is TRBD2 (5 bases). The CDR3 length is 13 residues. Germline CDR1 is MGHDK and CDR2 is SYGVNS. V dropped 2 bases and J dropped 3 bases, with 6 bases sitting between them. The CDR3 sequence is CASSEPGTDTQYF. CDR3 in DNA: TGTGCCAGCAGTGAACCGGGAACAGATACGCAGTATTTT.

CDR3 in amino acids: CASSQRLAGDVSEQYF. The CDR3 DNA reads as TGTGCCAGCAGTCAGAGACTAGCGGGAGACGTAAGTGAGCAGTACTTC. The V and J genes are TRBV6-2 or TRBV6-3 and TRBJ2-7; 12 bases agree with TRBD2. The germline V gene encodes CDR1 MNHEY and CDR2 SVGEGT. This CDR3 is 16 amino acids long. V lost 5 bases, J lost 7 bases, and 12 bases stayed unmatched.

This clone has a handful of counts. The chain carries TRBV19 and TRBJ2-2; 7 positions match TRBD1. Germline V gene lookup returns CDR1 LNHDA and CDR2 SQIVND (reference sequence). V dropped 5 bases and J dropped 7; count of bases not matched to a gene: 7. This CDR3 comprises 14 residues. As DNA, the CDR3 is TGTGCCAGTAGTTCCGACAGGGCCAACGGGGAGCTGTTTTTT. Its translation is CASSSDRANGELFF. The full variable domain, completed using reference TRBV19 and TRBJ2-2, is DGGITQSPKYLFRKEGQNVTLSCEQNLNHDAMYWYRQDPGQGLRLIYYSQIVNDFQKGDIAEGYSVSREKKESFPLTVTSAQKNPTAFYLCASSSDRANGELFFGEGSRLTVL.

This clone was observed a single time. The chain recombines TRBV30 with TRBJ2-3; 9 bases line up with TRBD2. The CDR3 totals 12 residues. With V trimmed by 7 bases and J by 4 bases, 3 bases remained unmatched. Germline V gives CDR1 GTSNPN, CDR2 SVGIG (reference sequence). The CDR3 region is CASIAGADTQYF. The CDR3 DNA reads TGTGCCTCAATAGCGGGAGCAGATACGCAGTATTTT.

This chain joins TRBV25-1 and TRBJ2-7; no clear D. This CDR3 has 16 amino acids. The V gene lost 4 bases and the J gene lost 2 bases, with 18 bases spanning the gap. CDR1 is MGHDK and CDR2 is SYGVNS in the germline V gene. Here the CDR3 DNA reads TGTGCCAGCAGTGTCCAACCCCCGGGCGTCCCCTACGAGCAGTACTTC. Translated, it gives CASSVQPPGVPYEQYF.

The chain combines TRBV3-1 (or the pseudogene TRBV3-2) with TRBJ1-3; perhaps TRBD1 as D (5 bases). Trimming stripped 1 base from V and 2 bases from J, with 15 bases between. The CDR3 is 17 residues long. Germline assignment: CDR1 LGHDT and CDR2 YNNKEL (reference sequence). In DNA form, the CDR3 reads TGTGCCAGCAGCCAAGGAAAGGCAGGGAGGACTGGAAACACCATATATTTT. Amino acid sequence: CASSQGKAGRTGNTIYF.

This chain's CDR3 is CASRTTTSGTGELFF. The CDR3, as DNA: TGCGCCAGCAGAACTACGACTAGCGGAACCGGGGAGCTGTTTTTT. The genes are TRBV5-1 and TRBJ2-2; 9 nucleotides line up with TRBD2. V dropped 5 bases and J dropped 5; count of bases not matched to a gene: 7. Germline V lookup: CDR1 SGHRS, CDR2 YFSETQ. The CDR3 totals 15 residues.

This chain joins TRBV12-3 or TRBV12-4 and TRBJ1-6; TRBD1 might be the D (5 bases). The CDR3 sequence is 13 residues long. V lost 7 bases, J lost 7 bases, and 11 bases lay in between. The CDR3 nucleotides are TGTGCCAGCAAAAGACAGTCGAATTCACCCCTCCACTTT. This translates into CASKRQSNSPLHF.

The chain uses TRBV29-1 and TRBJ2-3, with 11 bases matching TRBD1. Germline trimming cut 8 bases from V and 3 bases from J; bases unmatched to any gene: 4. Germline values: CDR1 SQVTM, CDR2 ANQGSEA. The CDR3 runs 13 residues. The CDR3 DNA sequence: TGCAGCCAGGGGACAGGGGGTACAGATACGCAGTATTTT. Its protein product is CSQGTGGTDTQYF.

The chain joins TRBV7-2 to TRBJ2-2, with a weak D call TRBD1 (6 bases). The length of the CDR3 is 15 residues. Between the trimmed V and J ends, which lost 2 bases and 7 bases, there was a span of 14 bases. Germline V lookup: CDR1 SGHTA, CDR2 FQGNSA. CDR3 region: CASSLLGGSSGELFF. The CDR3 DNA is TGTGCCAGCAGCTTATTAGGGGGAAGTAGCGGGGAGCTGTTTTTT.

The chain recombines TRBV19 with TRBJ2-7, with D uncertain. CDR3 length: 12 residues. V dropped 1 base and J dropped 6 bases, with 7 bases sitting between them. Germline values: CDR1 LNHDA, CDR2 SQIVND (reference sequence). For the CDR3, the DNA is TGTGCCAGTAGTATAGTCCCCTCCGAGCAGTACTTC. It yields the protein CASSIVPSEQYF.

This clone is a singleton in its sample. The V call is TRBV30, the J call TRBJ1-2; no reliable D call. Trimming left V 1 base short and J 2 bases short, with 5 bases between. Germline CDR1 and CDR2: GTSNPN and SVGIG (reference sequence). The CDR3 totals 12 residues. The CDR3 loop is CAWSAPNYGYTF. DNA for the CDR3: TGTGCCTGGAGTGCACCCAACTATGGCTACACCTTC.